This record concerns one T cell receptor beta chain sequence. Its antigen is undetermined. TCRdb keeps only in-frame clones here, not all; method: immunoSEQ multiplex PCR. In the table there are roughly 150,000 clones, about four fifths of which are singletons. The data were obtained in a study of PD-1 blockade in classical Hodgkin lymphoma. Study results and caveats: It was CD4+ TCR diversity, not CD8+, that rose significantly by C4D1. Relative to healthy donors, newly diagnosed patients reportedly had lower baseline TCR diversity, which was reported as lower still in relapsed/refractory patients.

The CDR3 is 14 residues long. Trimming pared 4 bases from V and 7 bases from J, leaving 14 bases between. The germline V gene has CDR1 MNHEY and CDR2 SVGAGI. With no exception, relapse followed autologous stem cell transplantation in all patients, and brentuximab vedotin exposure varied. The clonotype originates from a human donor with classical Hodgkin lymphoma. V gene TRBV6-5 combines with J gene TRBJ1-5, with D maybe TRBD1 (6 bases). This specimen consisted of peripheral blood mononuclear cells (PBMCs), obtained before the second cycle of nivolumab. CDR3 bases: TGTGCCAGCAGTTGGATGCAGGGGTACCAGCCCCAGCATTTT. It specifies CASSWMQGYQPQHF.